The clone carrying this TCR beta chain appeared many times. Stated time point: sample taken at primary tumor resection. Material for sequencing was whole RNA from tumor, nontumor lung or frozen PBMC, left unsorted. The data belong to a study of spatial heterogeneity in lung cancer. V shed 6 bases and J 3 bases; nucleotides not matched to a gene: 7. The CDR3 covers 14 residues. Germline CDR1 is DFQATT and CDR2 is SNEGSKA (reference sequence). Via MiXCR, TCRdb re-called the 5' RACE reads, giving one row per CDR3 protein. Counted here are roughly 49,000 distinct CDR3 sequences, roughly 7% occurring once; the ten biggest clones make up about 3%.

The specimen was PBMCs, collected at surgery. This chain connects TRBV20-1 to TRBJ1-1; 10 nucleotides match TRBD1. The sequence derives from a female donor with early-stage non-small cell lung cancer. CDR3 amino acids: CSARSGTGDTEAFF. DNA of the CDR3: TGCAGTGCCCGTTCCGGGACAGGGGACACTGAAGCTTTCTTT.